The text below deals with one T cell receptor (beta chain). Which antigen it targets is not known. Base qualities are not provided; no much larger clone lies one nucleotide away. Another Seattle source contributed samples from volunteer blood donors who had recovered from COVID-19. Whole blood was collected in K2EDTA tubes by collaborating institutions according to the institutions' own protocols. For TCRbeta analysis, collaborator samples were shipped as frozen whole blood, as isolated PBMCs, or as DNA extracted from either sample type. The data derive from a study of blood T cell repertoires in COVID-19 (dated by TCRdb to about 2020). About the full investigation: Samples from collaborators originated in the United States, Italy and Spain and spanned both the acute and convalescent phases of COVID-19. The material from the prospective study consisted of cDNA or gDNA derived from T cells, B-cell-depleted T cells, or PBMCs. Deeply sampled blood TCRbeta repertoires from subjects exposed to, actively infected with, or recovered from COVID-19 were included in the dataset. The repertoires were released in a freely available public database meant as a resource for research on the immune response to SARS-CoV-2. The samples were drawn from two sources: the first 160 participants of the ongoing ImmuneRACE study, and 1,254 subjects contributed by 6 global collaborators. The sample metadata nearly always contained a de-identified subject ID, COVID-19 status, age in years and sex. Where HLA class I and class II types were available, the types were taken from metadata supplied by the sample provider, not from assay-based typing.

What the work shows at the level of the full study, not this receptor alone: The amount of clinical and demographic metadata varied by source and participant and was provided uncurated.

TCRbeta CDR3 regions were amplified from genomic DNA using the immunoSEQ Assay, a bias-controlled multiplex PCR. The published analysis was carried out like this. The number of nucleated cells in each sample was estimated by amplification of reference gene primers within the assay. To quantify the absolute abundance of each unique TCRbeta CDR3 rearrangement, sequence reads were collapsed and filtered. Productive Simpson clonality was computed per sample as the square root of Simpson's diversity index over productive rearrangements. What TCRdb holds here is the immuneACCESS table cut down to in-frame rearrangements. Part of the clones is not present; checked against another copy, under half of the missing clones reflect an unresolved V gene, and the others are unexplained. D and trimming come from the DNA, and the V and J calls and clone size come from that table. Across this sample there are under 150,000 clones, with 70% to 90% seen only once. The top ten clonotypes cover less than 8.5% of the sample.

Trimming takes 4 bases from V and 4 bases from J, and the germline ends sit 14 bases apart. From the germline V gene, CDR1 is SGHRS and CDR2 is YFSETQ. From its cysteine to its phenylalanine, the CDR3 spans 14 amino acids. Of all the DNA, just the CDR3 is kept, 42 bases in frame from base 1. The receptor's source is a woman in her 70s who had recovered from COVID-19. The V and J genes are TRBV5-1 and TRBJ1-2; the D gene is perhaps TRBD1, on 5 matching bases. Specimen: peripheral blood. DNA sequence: TGCGCCAGCAGCCCCATGGGGGGGGGCTATGGCTACACCTTC. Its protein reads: CASSPMGGGYGYTF.